The T cell receptor (beta chain) described here comes from a study of OX40 agonist ivuxolimab in advanced cancers. About the research overall: Under the entry rules, prior anti-PD-1, anti-PD-L1 or anti-CTLA-4 therapy was allowed, and about 40% had some. There were three patients with partial responses, one having hepatocellular carcinoma and two cutaneous melanoma. Study-wide results and limits: Antigen specificity of clonally expanded peripheral T cells was not established.

A note on this clone: Its antigen remains unidentified.

Autoimmune disease history or systemic immunosuppression led to patient exclusion. The CDR3 spans 15 residues. Using immunoSEQ multiplex PCR, the repertoire was profiled, and TCRdb retains in-frame clones only, with some absent. The repertoire consists of about 76,000 clones, with 85% to 90% occurring once and the leading ten covering over 10%. The clonotype originates from an adult with an advanced solid tumor such as melanoma, head and neck, liver or kidney cancer. The sample consisted of CD4+ or CD8+ T cells sorted from blood, taken in a trial of the OX40 agonist ivuxolimab. The rearrangement uses TRBV21-1 and TRBJ1-4. TRBV21-1 is shown as a pseudogene. In nucleotides, the CDR3 is TGTGCCAGCAATAAATACGGTGCAACTAATGAAAAACTGTTTTTT. It encodes CASNKYGATNEKLFF.